A selection of T cell receptor beta chains follows, all from one sample in a study of blood T cell repertoires in COVID-19. TCRdb's copy holds only in-frame clones and misses some; the assay was immunoSEQ multiplex PCR. The table includes over 300,000 clones, around four fifths detected once. Sequencing was performed on peripheral blood. The receptors here all came from a woman aged 50 to 60 with acute or convalescent COVID-19. CDR3s include the opening cysteine and the closing phenylalanine or tryptophan. Fields, in order: clone size, D gene, V gene, J gene, CDR3 protein, CDR3 DNA. A D gene is named only where the DNA matches it firmly. The size field is filled for only some rows; it gives once, few, many or a size class.

clone_size: once
d_call: .
v_call: TRBV30
j_call: TRBJ1-6
cdr3_aa: CAWRKSSSYNSPLHF
cdr3_nt: TGTGCCTGGAGAAAGTCGAGCTCCTATAATTCACCCCTCCACTTT

clone_size: .
d_call: .
v_call: TRBV12-3/TRBV12-4
j_call: TRBJ1-5
cdr3_aa: CASSLRREPQHF
cdr3_nt: TGTGCCAGCAGTTTGCGGAGAGAGCCCCAGCATTTT

clone_size: .
d_call: TRBD1
v_call: TRBV7-9
j_call: TRBJ2-3
cdr3_aa: CASSLSGPGQSTDTQYF
cdr3_nt: TGTGCCAGCAGCTTATCTGGTCCGGGACAGAGCACAGATACGCAGTATTTT

clone_size: .
d_call: TRBD1
v_call: TRBV7-2
j_call: TRBJ1-5
cdr3_aa: CASSLTGTGVGNQPQHF
cdr3_nt: TGTGCCAGCAGCTTGACCGGGACAGGGGTTGGAAATCAGCCCCAGCATTTT

clone_size: .
d_call: TRBD2
v_call: TRBV7-2
j_call: TRBJ2-1
cdr3_aa: CASSPGLAGGNEQFF
cdr3_nt: TGTGCCAGCAGCCCGGGACTAGCGGGGGGGAATGAGCAGTTCTTC

clone_size: .
d_call: .
v_call: TRBV21-1
j_call: TRBJ2-1
cdr3_aa: CASSKGPGGSEQFF
cdr3_nt: TGTGCCAGCAGCAAGGGGCCGGGCGGGAGTGAGCAGTTCTTC

clone_size: .
d_call: .
v_call: TRBV27
j_call: TRBJ1-1
cdr3_aa: CASSDTTEAFF
cdr3_nt: TGTGCCAGCAGTGACACAACTGAAGCTTTCTTT

clone_size: few
d_call: .
v_call: TRBV6-5
j_call: TRBJ1-1
cdr3_aa: CASSYSVGGAFF
cdr3_nt: TGTGCCAGCAGTTACTCAGTCGGGGGGGCTTTCTTT

clone_size: once
d_call: .
v_call: TRBV4-1
j_call: TRBJ2-2
cdr3_aa: CASSQGRGGNGELFF
cdr3_nt: TGCGCCAGCAGCCAAGGGCGGGGCGGAAACGGGGAGCTGTTTTTT

clone_size: .
d_call: .
v_call: TRBV10-3
j_call: TRBJ2-2
cdr3_aa: CAAKLATNTGELFF
cdr3_nt: TGTGCCGCCAAACTAGCTACGAACACCGGGGAGCTGTTTTTT

clone_size: .
d_call: TRBD2
v_call: TRBV7-3
j_call: TRBJ2-7
cdr3_aa: CASSSSGSSYEQYF
cdr3_nt: TGTGCCAGCAGCTCTAGCGGGAGCTCCTACGAGCAGTACTTC

clone_size: .
d_call: .
v_call: TRBV7-8
j_call: TRBJ1-1
cdr3_aa: CASSLWGATEAFF
cdr3_nt: TGTGCCAGCAGCTTATGGGGAGCCACTGAAGCTTTCTTT

clone_size: .
d_call: .
v_call: TRBV5-1
j_call: TRBJ1-4
cdr3_aa: CASSPGGADEKLFF
cdr3_nt: TGCGCCAGCAGCCCCGGGGGGGCAGATGAAAAACTGTTTTTT

clone_size: .
d_call: .
v_call: TRBV5-4
j_call: TRBJ1-3
cdr3_aa: CASSFRGERNTIYF
cdr3_nt: TGTGCCAGCAGCTTTCGGGGGGAGAGAAACACCATATATTTT

clone_size: few
d_call: .
v_call: TRBV19
j_call: TRBJ1-1
cdr3_aa: CASQPGRGNTEAFF
cdr3_nt: TGTGCCAGTCAACCCGGGAGGGGGAACACTGAAGCTTTCTTT

clone_size: many
d_call: .
v_call: TRBV5-1
j_call: TRBJ1-2
cdr3_aa: CASRQTDYGYTF
cdr3_nt: TGCGCCAGCAGACAGACGGACTATGGCTACACCTTC

clone_size: .
d_call: .
v_call: TRBV2
j_call: TRBJ1-3
cdr3_aa: CASTAGRSTTNTIYF
cdr3_nt: TGTGCCAGCACCGCGGGGCGGTCAACGACAAACACCATATATTTT

clone_size: .
d_call: .
v_call: TRBV7-9
j_call: TRBJ2-1
cdr3_aa: CASSPWTAYNEQFF
cdr3_nt: TGTGCCAGCAGCCCGTGGACAGCGTACAATGAGCAGTTCTTC

clone_size: .
d_call: TRBD1
v_call: TRBV6-6
j_call: TRBJ2-2
cdr3_aa: CASTDRGTGELFF
cdr3_nt: TGTGCCAGCACCGACAGGGGAACCGGGGAGCTGTTTTTT

clone_size: .
d_call: TRBD2
v_call: TRBV7-2
j_call: TRBJ2-1
cdr3_aa: CASSLSGRDGQFF
cdr3_nt: TGTGCCAGCAGCTTAAGCGGGAGGGATGGGCAGTTCTTC

clone_size: .
d_call: TRBD1
v_call: TRBV6-2/TRBV6-3
j_call: TRBJ2-1
cdr3_aa: CASSYSRQGSSYNEQFF
cdr3_nt: TGTGCCAGCAGTTACTCGAGACAGGGGAGCTCCTACAATGAGCAGTTCTTC